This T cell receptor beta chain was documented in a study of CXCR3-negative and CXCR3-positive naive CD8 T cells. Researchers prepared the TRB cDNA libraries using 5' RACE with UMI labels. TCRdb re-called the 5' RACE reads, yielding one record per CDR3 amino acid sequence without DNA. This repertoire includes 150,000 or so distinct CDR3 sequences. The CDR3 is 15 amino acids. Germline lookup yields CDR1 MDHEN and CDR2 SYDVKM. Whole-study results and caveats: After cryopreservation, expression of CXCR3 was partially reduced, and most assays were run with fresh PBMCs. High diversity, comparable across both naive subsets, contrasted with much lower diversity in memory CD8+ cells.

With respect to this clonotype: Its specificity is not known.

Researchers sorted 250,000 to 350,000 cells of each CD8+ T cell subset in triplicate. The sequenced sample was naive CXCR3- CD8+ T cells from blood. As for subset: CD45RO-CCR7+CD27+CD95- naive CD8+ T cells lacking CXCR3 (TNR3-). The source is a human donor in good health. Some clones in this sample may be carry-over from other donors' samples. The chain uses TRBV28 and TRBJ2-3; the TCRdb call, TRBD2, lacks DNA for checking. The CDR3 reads CASSRTSGTTDTQYF.